This T cell receptor (beta chain) emerged from a study of T cell responses to AZD1222 COVID-19 vaccine. Profiled with immunoSEQ multiplex PCR; TCRdb holds only in-frame clones, not every one. The sample shows some 140,000 clones, around 85% of them seen only once. The source was peripheral blood, collected on day 0 of MenACWY control vaccination. This clonotype was obtained from an adult in good health.

CDR3 in amino acids: CAWSVGQLTNTEAFF. CDR3 DNA sequence: TGTGCCTGGAGTGTAGGACAGTTGACGAACACTGAAGCTTTCTTT. This chain connects TRBV30 to TRBJ1-1; D is possibly TRBD1 (6 bases). The V end was cut by 0 bases, the J end by 1 base, with 12 bases between. CDR1 is GTSNPN, CDR2 SVGIG, per germline (reference sequence). This CDR3 contains 15 residues.